The clone carrying this T cell receptor beta chain was observed once. Its cognate antigen is unknown. The sample comes from a study of T cells after posttransplantation cyclophosphamide. Produced via immunoSEQ multiplex PCR; TCRdb's table is partial and in-frame only. The sample carries tens of thousands of clones, about 90% recorded once. Losses at the gene ends were 4 bases for V and 1 base for J; bases not matched to a gene: 11. CDR3 length: 17 residues. Germline values: CDR1 MGHRA, CDR2 YSYEKL. The study's findings and limits: Later blood repertoires were often dominated by clones from the donor CD8+ memory compartment. Skin or GI-infiltrating T cells shared few TRB sequences with blood.

The receptor's source is a middle-aged woman with a blood cancer, CMV-positive, and with a related stem cell donor. Sequenced: PBMCs. This sequence joins TRBV4-1 and TRBJ2-5; 8 nucleotides match TRBD1. The CDR3 loop reads CASSLQGTGTFQETQYF. The CDR3 nucleotides read TGCGCCAGCAGCCTGCAAGGGACAGGAACCTTCCAAGAGACCCAGTACTTC.